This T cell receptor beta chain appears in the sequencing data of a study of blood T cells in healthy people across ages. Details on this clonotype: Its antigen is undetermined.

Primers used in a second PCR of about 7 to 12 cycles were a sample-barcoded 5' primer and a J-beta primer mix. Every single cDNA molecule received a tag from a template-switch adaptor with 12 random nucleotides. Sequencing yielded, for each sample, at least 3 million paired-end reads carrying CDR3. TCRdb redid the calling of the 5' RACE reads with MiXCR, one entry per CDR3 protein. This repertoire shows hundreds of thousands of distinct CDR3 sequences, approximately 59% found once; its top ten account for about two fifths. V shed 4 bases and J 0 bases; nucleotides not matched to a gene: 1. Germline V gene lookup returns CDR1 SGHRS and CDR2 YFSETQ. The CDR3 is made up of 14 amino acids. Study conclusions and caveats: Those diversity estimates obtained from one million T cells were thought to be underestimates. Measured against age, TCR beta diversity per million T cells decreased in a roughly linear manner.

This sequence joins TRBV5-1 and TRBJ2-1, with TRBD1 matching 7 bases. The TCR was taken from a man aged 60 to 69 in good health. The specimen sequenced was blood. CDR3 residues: CASSGDSSYNEQFF. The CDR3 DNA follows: TGCGCCAGCAGCGGGGACAGCTCCTACAATGAGCAGTTCTTC.